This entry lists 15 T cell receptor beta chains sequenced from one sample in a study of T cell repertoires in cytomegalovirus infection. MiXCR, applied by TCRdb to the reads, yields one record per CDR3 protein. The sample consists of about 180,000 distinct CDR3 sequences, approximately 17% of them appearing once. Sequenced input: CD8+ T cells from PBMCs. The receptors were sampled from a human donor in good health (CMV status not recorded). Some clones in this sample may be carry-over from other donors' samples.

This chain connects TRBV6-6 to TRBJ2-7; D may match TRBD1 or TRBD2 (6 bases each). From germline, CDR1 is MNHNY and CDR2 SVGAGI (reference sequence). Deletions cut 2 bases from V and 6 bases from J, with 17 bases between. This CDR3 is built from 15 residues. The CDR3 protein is CASSYPRVRGGEQYF. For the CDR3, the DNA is TGTGCCAGCAGTTACCCAAGAGTCAGGGGAGGCGAGCAGTACTTC.

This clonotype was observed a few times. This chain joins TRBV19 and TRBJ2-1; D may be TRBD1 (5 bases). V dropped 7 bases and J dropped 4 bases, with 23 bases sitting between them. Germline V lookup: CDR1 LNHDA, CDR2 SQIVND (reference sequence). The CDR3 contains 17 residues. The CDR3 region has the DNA TGTGCCAGTACCCCACTCGCGAGACAGAATATATACAATGAGCAGTTCTTC. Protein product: CASTPLARQNIYNEQFF. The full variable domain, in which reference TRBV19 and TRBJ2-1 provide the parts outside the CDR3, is DGGITQSPKYLFRKEGQNVTLSCEQNLNHDAMYWYRQDPGQGLRLIYYSQIVNDFQKGDIAEGYSVSREKKESFPLTVTSAQKNPTAFYLCASTPLARQNIYNEQFFGPGTRLTVL.

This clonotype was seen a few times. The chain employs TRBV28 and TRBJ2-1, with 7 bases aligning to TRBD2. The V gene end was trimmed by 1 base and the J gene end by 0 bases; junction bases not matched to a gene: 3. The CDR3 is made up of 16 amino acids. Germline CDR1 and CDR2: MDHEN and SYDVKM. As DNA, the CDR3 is TGTGCCAGCAGTTTATCCAGCGGGGACTCCTACAATGAGCAGTTCTTC. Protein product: CASSLSSGDSYNEQFF.

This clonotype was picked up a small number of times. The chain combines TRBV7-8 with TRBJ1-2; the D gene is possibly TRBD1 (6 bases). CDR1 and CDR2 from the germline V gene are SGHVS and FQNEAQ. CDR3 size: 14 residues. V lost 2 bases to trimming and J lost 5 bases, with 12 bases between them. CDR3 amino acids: CASSLKGGGYGYTF. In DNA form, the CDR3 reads TGTGCCAGCAGCTTAAAAGGGGGGGGTTATGGCTACACCTTC.

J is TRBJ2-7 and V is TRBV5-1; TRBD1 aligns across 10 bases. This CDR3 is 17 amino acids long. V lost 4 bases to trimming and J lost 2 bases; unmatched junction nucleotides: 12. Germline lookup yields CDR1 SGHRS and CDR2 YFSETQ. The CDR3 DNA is TGCGCCAGCAGCCCCTCCGGGACAGGGGCCTTGGCCTACGAGCAGTACTTC. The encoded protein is CASSPSGTGALAYEQYF.

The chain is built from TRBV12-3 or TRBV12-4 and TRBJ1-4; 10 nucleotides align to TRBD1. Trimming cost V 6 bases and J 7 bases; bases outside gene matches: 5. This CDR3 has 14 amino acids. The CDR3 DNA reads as TGTGCCAGCAGGACGACAGGGGGCAGTGAAAAACTGTTTTTT. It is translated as CASRTTGGSEKLFF.

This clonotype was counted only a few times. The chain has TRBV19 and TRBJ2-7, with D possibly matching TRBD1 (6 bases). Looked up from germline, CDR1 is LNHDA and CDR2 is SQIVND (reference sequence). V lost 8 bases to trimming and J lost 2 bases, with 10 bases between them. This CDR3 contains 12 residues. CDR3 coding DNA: TGTGCCAGTTCAGCAGGGGCCTACGAGCAGTACTTC. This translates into CASSAGAYEQYF. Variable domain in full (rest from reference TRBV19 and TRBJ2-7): DGGITQSPKYLFRKEGQNVTLSCEQNLNHDAMYWYRQDPGQGLRLIYYSQIVNDFQKGDIAEGYSVSREKKESFPLTVTSAQKNPTAFYLCASSAGAYEQYFGPGTRLTVT.

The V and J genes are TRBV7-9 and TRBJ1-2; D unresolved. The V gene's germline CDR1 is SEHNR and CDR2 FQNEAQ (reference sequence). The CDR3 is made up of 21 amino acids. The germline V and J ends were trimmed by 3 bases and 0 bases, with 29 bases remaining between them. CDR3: CASSFSNPGPSAEQANYGYTF. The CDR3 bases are TGTGCCAGCAGCTTCTCTAATCCGGGCCCCTCCGCCGAGCAGGCTAACTATGGCTACACCTTC.

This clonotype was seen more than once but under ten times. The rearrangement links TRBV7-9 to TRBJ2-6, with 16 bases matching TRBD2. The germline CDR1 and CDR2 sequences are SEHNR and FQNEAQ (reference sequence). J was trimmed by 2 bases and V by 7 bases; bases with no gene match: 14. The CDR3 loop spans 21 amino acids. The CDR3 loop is CASISGTSGGARYPGANVLTF. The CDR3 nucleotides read TGTGCCAGCATCTCCGGGACTAGCGGGGGGGCCAGGTATCCTGGGGCCAACGTCCTGACTTTC.

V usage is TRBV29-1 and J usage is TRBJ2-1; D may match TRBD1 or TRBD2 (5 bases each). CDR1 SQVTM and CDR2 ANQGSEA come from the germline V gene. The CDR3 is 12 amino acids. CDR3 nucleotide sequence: TGCAGAGTCCGGGACGGGGACAATGAGCAGTTCTTC. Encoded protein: CRVRDGDNEQFF.

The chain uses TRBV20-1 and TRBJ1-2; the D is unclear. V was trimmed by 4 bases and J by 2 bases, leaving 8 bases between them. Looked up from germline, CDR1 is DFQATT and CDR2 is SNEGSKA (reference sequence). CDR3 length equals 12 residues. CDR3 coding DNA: TGCAGTGCTACCGGATTCAACTATGGCTACACCTTC. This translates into CSATGFNYGYTF.

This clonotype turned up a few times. Here the CDR3 reads CASSLTGTAPDEQYF. The CDR3 DNA reads as TGCGCCAGCAGCTTGACCGGGACAGCGCCCGACGAGCAGTACTTC. The gene calls are TRBV5-1 and TRBJ2-7, with 7 bases fitting TRBD1. This CDR3 comprises 15 residues. CDR1 SGHRS and CDR2 YFSETQ come from the germline V gene. J was trimmed by 5 bases and V by 1 base; bases with no gene match: 9. Filled out from reference TRBV5-1 and TRBJ2-7, the complete variable domain reads KAGVTQTPRYLIKTRGQQVTLSCSPISGHRSVSWYQQTPGQGLQFLFEYFSETQRNKGNFPGRFSGRQFSNSRSEMNVSTLELGDSALYLCASSLTGTAPDEQYFGPGTRLTVT.

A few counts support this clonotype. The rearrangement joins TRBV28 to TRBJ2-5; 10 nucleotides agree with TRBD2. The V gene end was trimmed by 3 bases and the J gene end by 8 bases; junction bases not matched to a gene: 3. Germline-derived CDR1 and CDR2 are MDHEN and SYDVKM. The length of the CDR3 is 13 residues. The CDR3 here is CASSFPSGGTQYF. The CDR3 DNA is TGTGCCAGCAGTTTCCCTAGCGGGGGCACCCAGTACTTC.

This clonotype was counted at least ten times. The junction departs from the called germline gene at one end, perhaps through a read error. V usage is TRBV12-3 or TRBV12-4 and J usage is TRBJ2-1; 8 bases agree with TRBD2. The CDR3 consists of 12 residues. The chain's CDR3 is CASSLAGNEQFF. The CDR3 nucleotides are TGTGCCAGCAGCTTAGCGGGGAATGAGCAGTTCTTC.

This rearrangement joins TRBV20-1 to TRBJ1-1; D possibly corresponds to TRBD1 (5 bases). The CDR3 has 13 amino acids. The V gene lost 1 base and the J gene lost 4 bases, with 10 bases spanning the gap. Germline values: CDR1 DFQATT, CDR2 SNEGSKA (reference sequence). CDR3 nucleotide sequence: TGCAGTGCTAGAGCCAGGGTTGGCACTGAAGCTTTCTTT. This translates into CSARARVGTEAFF.